The 27 T cell receptor beta chains listed next were all sequenced from one sample in a study of CD8 T cells in ankylosing spondylitis. Study-level points and caveats: Apparently characteristic of ankylosing spondylitis blood was a TCR beta motif (under ten highly homologous variants).

No antigen has been identified for these receptors. TCRdb ran MiXCR on the 5' RACE reads and lists one entry per CDR3 protein. The sample lists approximately 550,000 distinct CDR3 sequences, over 9.5% occurring once. Sequencing was performed on blood, either unsorted or a sorted T cell fraction (not recorded which). The receptors stem from a male donor with ankylosing spondylitis.

The chain links TRBV20-1 to TRBJ2-2; possible D gene TRBD2, 5 bases. Germline V gives CDR1 DFQATT, CDR2 SNEGSKA (reference sequence). Trimming left V 0 bases short and J 1 base short, with 6 bases between. The CDR3 runs to 14 residues. CDR3 bases: TGCAGTGCTAGAGAAGCGGAGAACACCGGGGAGCTGTTTTTT. Translated, it gives CSAREAENTGELFF.

This clonotype was counted a few times. This chain connects TRBV6-5 to TRBJ2-7; no clear D. V gave up 3 bases and J gave up 5 bases, with 8 bases separating them. The CDR3 is made up of 12 amino acids. Germline V gene sequence: CDR1 MNHEY, CDR2 SVGAGI. CDR3 coding DNA: TGTGCCAGCAGTTATGTTCTCCACGAGCAGTACTTC. This gives the protein CASSYVLHEQYF.

This clonotype was recorded a few times. J is TRBJ1-6 and V is TRBV2; 8 bases are a match to TRBD1. The CDR3 sequence is 14 residues long. Germline CDR1 is SNHLY and CDR2 is FYNNEI. J gave up 8 bases and V 7 bases, and 7 bases lay outside the gene matches. The CDR3 here is CASKKETGDSPLHF. CDR3 DNA: TGTGCCAGCAAGAAGGAGACAGGGGATTCACCCCTCCACTTT.

The V call is TRBV12-3 or TRBV12-4, the J call TRBJ1-5; possible D gene TRBD1, 5 bases. The V and J ends lost 5 bases and 3 bases respectively, with 11 bases between them. CDR3 length: 14 amino acids. The DNA of the CDR3 is TGTGCCAGCAGTCCGAGACAGACCAATCAGCCCCAGCATTTT. This gives the protein CASSPRQTNQPQHF.

The J gene is TRBJ2-7, the V gene TRBV27; 8 nucleotides match TRBD2. The CDR3 is 17 residues long. Germline V gene sequence: CDR1 MNHEY, CDR2 SMNVEV (reference sequence). J lost 3 bases, V lost 5 bases, and 15 bases had no gene match. The CDR3: CASSRRGGPGGIYEQYF. CDR3 nucleotides: TGTGCCAGCAGTCGACGAGGGGGTCCGGGGGGGATCTACGAGCAGTACTTC.

The chain couples TRBV11-1 to TRBJ2-1; possibly TRBD1 or TRBD2 for D (5 bases each). V was pared by 4 bases and J by 5 bases, with 18 bases between. CDR1 is SGHAT and CDR2 is FQDESV in the germline V gene (reference sequence). The CDR3 consists of 16 residues. In DNA, the CDR3 is TGTGCCAGCAGCTCACCCCGGGACCACCTCCACAATGAGCAGTTCTTC. Translated, it gives CASSSPRDHLHNEQFF.

In its sample, this clonotype was seen a few times. The chain links TRBV12-3 or TRBV12-4 to TRBJ2-5, with D possibly matching TRBD1 (6 bases). The CDR3 runs to 14 residues. V lost 6 bases, J lost 5 bases, and 16 bases lay in between. CDR3 in amino acids: CASRWAGDVETQYF. The CDR3 nucleotides read TGTGCCAGCAGGTGGGCAGGGGATGTCGAGACCCAGTACTTC.

This clonotype was seen more than once but under ten times. This chain's CDR3 is CASSRTGLAIQETQYF. CDR3 coding DNA: TGTGCCAGCAGTCGAACCGGACTAGCGATCCAAGAGACCCAGTACTTC. The chain combines TRBV27 with TRBJ2-5, with 9 bases aligning to TRBD2. This CDR3 is 16 amino acids long. Germline CDR1 and CDR2: MNHEY and SMNVEV (reference sequence). The junction had 8 bases not matched to a gene; V was cut back by 5 bases and J by 1 base.

V gene TRBV10-3 combines with J gene TRBJ2-1; TRBD2 matches at 9 bases. The CDR3 consists of 15 residues. Trimming cost V 5 bases and J 3 bases; bases outside gene matches: 5. Germline CDR1 reads ENHRY; CDR2 reads SYGVKD. CDR3 DNA: TGTGCCATCAGTCTGACTAGCGGAGACTACAATGAGCAGTTCTTC. As protein: CAISLTSGDYNEQFF.

This chain uses TRBV11-2 with TRBJ1-4, with D possibly being TRBD1 (5 bases). Germline CDR1 SGHAT, CDR2 FQNNGV. Trimming shortened V by 3 bases and J by 7 bases, and 12 bases separated the two germline ends. The CDR3 spans 14 residues. The CDR3 DNA reads as TGTGCCAGCAGCTTGGGGAGGGACTCTGAAAAACTGTTTTTT. Translated, it gives CASSLGRDSEKLFF. Complete variable domain (other parts from reference TRBV11-2 and TRBJ1-4): EAGVAQSPRYKIIEKRQSVAFWCNPISGHATLYWYQQILGQGPKLLIQFQNNGVVDDSQLPKDRFSAERLKGVDSTLKIQPAKLEDSAVYLCASSLGRDSEKLFFGSGTQLSVL.

V and J are TRBV5-1 and TRBJ1-1, with D unresolved. CDR1 is SGHRS, CDR2 YFSETQ, per germline. V lost 4 bases to trimming and J lost 1 base, with 11 bases between them. The CDR3 sequence is 14 residues long. The CDR3 DNA sequence: TGCGCCAGCAGCGCAGGCGTTGCGAACACTGAAGCTTTCTTT. The encoded protein is CASSAGVANTEAFF.

In this sample, this clonotype turned up many times. The chain combines TRBV25-1 with TRBJ2-7; D might be TRBD2 (6 bases). The CDR3 covers 16 residues. The germline gives CDR1 MGHDK, CDR2 SYGVNS. Between the trimmed V and J ends, which lost 4 bases and 1 base, there was a span of 17 bases. CDR3 in DNA: TGTGCCAGCAGTGCCCCCGAGAGTAGCGGTTCCTACGAGCAGTACTTC. Encoded protein: CASSAPESSGSYEQYF.

The sample holds a few counts of this clonotype. V is TRBV9 and J is TRBJ1-3; D call uncertain. CDR1 and CDR2 from the germline V gene are SGDLS and YYNGEE. V was pared by 4 bases and J by 9 bases, with 14 bases between. The CDR3 is 13 residues long. In nucleotides, the CDR3 is TGTGCCAGCAGCACAGAGGATTTCTTCACCATATATTTT. Its protein is CASSTEDFFTIYF.

J is TRBJ2-5 and V is TRBV7-8, with 11 bases that match TRBD2. J gave up 5 bases and V 2 bases, and 7 bases lay outside the gene matches. The V gene's germline CDR1 is SGHVS and CDR2 FQNEAQ. This CDR3 contains 16 residues. CDR3 DNA sequence: TGTGCCAGCAGCTTAACACTAGCGGGAGTCGTGGAGACCCAGTACTTC. The encoded protein is CASSLTLAGVVETQYF.

The chain is built from TRBV19 and TRBJ1-5, with TRBD1 matching 8 bases. Trimming took 8 bases from V and 3 from J; bases not matched to a gene: 15. The germline CDR1 and CDR2 sequences are LNHDA and SQIVND (reference sequence). CDR3 length: 17 residues. The CDR3 loop is CASATRARGLNNQPQHF. Here the CDR3 DNA reads TGTGCCAGTGCTACTCGCGCCAGGGGGCTTAACAATCAGCCCCAGCATTTT.

This clonotype was recorded a few times. The chain combines TRBV12-3 or TRBV12-4 with TRBJ2-7; unclear D gene. The CDR3 is 14 amino acids. V dropped 1 base and J dropped 0 bases, with 7 bases sitting between them. The CDR3 DNA reads TGTGCCAGCAGTTTAGGGAGCGACTCCTACGAGCAGTACGTC. Translating gives CASSLGSDSYEQYV.

The table lists this clonotype with a few counts. V and J are TRBV7-9 and TRBJ2-1; perhaps TRBD1 as D (6 bases). Germline V lookup: CDR1 SEHNR, CDR2 FQNEAQ (reference sequence). The CDR3 spans 16 residues. Trimming cost V 2 bases and J 1 base, with 12 bases left between them. CDR3 protein: CASSLNGGASYNEQFF. CDR3 DNA: TGTGCCAGCAGCTTAAATGGGGGCGCGTCCTACAATGAGCAGTTCTTC.

This chain links TRBV29-1 with TRBJ1-3; D might be TRBD1 (6 bases). V was shortened by 6 bases and J by 1 base, with 10 bases between the two germline ends. The CDR3 is 13 residues long. Per the germline V gene, CDR1 is SQVTM and CDR2 is ANQGSEA. In DNA form, the CDR3 reads TGCAGCGTGGACAGTATTTCTGGAAACACCATATATTTT. Amino acid sequence: CSVDSISGNTIYF. The variable domain in full, completed from reference TRBV29-1 and TRBJ1-3, reads SAVISQKPSRDICQRGTSLTIQCQVDSQVTMMFWYRQQPGQSLTLIATANQGSEATYESGFVIDKFPISRPNLTFSTLTVSNMSPEDSSIYLCSVDSISGNTIYFGEGSWLTVV.

This clonotype occurred a few times. The rearrangement uses TRBV4-2 and TRBJ2-5; D is possibly TRBD2 (5 bases). The CDR3 loop spans 16 amino acids. Germline-derived CDR1 and CDR2 are LGHNA and YNFKEQ. Trimming took off 0 bases at V and 3 bases at J, with 14 bases between the two ends. DNA of the CDR3: TGTGCCAGCAGCCAAGATTACGACTACGAAAAAGAGACCCAGTACTTC. This codes for CASSQDYDYEKETQYF.

This clonotype came up many times. The chain employs TRBV7-9 and TRBJ1-3; a possible D gene is TRBD1 (5 bases). The germline V and J ends were trimmed by 0 bases and 8 bases, with 8 bases remaining between them. Germline V gives CDR1 SEHNR, CDR2 FQNEAQ (reference sequence). The length of the CDR3 is 13 residues. Here the CDR3 DNA reads TGTGCCAGCAGCTTAGCCTCGGGGGACACCATATATTTT. Protein sequence: CASSLASGDTIYF. The variable domain in full, completed from reference TRBV7-9 and TRBJ1-3, reads DTGVSQNPRHKITKRGQNVTFRCDPISEHNRLYWYRQTLGQGPEFLTYFQNEAQLEKSRLLSDRFSAERPKGSFSTLEIQRTEQGDSAMYLCASSLASGDTIYFGEGSWLTVV.

The chain links TRBV20-1 to TRBJ2-2, with D perhaps assigned TRBD1 or TRBD2 (5 bases each). The CDR3 runs 13 residues. V was clipped by 5 bases and J by 8 bases, with 15 bases between them. Germline assignment: CDR1 DFQATT and CDR2 SNEGSKA (reference sequence). The CDR3 spells CSAQIGTVGELFF. The CDR3 DNA follows: TGCAGTGCTCAAATTGGGACCGTAGGGGAGCTGTTTTTT.

This clonotype was counted a few times. The chain carries TRBV5-1 and TRBJ1-2; D is ambiguous. The CDR3 runs to 14 residues. V was pared by 0 bases and J by 4 bases, with 10 bases between. Germline CDR1 reads SGHRS; CDR2 reads YFSETQ. CDR3 residues: CASSLETLGYGYTF. The CDR3 DNA reads as TGCGCCAGCAGCTTGGAGACTCTTGGCTATGGCTACACCTTC.

This clonotype was counted a few times. V and J are TRBV20-1 and TRBJ1-3, with D unclear. This CDR3 is built from 13 residues. V lost 6 bases and J lost 4, with 13 bases in between. Germline assignment: CDR1 DFQATT and CDR2 SNEGSKA (reference sequence). CDR3 in DNA: TGCAGTGCCCGAGACCCGCGGGGAAACACCATATATTTT. Amino acids: CSARDPRGNTIYF.

This clonotype was seen only a few times. The chain carries TRBV7-9 and TRBJ2-7, with TRBD1 matching 7 bases. This CDR3 contains 13 residues. Germline assignment: CDR1 SEHNR and CDR2 FQNEAQ (reference sequence). J was trimmed by 4 bases and V by 5 bases; bases with no gene match: 5. The CDR3 DNA reads TGTGCCAGCAGCCGGGACAGCGATTACGAGCAGTACGTC. Translating gives CASSRDSDYEQYV.

This clonotype was seen more than once but under ten times. This chain connects TRBV7-6 to TRBJ1-4; 10 bases agree with TRBD1. V shed 6 bases and J 11 bases; nucleotides not matched to a gene: 6. Looked up from germline, CDR1 is SGHVS and CDR2 is FNYEAQ. The CDR3 consists of 13 residues. CDR3 DNA sequence: TGTGCCAGCAGGGGACAGGGGTCCGGGAAACTGTTTTTT. Its translation is CASRGQGSGKLFF.

V and J are TRBV20-1 and TRBJ2-1; 7 nucleotides agree with TRBD2. There are 13 residues in the CDR3. Germline CDR1 reads DFQATT; CDR2 reads SNEGSKA (reference sequence). With 5 bases clipped from V and 6 bases from J, the junction kept 7 bases outside the gene matches. The CDR3 spells CSASGTTLNEQFF. DNA for the CDR3: TGCAGTGCTTCCGGGACTACACTCAATGAGCAGTTCTTC.

The chain links TRBV11-2 to TRBJ2-7; D unclear. Germline CDR1 reads SGHAT; CDR2 reads FQNNGV. The CDR3 spans 13 residues. V shed 3 bases and J shed 3 bases, with 9 bases lying between them. CDR3 bases: TGTGCCAGCAGCTTTGGGAACAACTACGAGCAGTACGTC. Translated: CASSFGNNYEQYV.